A single TCR beta chain is shown here with its context. PCR amplification relied on 60 Vbeta primers (plus 13 Jbeta primers). Measured with immunoSEQ multiplex PCR; TCRdb has only the in-frame clones, and not every one. The repertoire has about 200,000 clones, 70% to 80% of them found once; the top ten carry nearly 4.5%. This CDR3 region has 15 residues. Germline CDR1 ENHRY, CDR2 SYGVKD. V was clipped by 4 bases and J by 6 bases; unmatched bases: 6. The entry originates in a study of cytomegalovirus exposure and HLA in healthy donors. Sequenced input: PBMCs. The chain carries TRBV10-3 and TRBJ2-1, with 10 bases aligning to TRBD1. The sequence derives from a woman in her twenties or thirties in good health and CMV-seropositive. CDR3 in DNA: TGTGCCATCAGTGGAGACAGGGGGCATTCCAATGAGCAGTTCTTC. Its translation is CAISGDRGHSNEQFF.